This TCR beta chain comes out of a study of T-cell memory formation after mild COVID-19. Notes on the study in general: Later expanders leaned CD4+, whereas day 15 to 85 contracting clones were balanced CD4/CD8. Certain responding clones were present in pre-infection memory, suggesting participation of cross-reactive memory. Whether second-wave clones peaking at day 37 were SARS-CoV-2 specific went unconfirmed.

Per the germline V gene, CDR1 is KGHDR and CDR2 is SFDVKD. This CDR3 comprises 17 residues. J was trimmed by 3 bases and V by 3 bases; bases with no gene match: 9. A few counts support this clonotype. Its matching antigen is unknown. With constant-segment primers, 5'RACE yielded cDNA libraries of TCR alpha and TCR beta that carried sample barcodes and UMIs. TCRdb recomputed calls from the 5' RACE reads with MiXCR, one row per CDR3 protein. The sample holds fewer than 350,000 distinct CDR3 sequences; 13% to 15% are singletons and the top ten take around 23%. The clonotype originates from a man between 18 and 35 years old who had mild COVID-19 (a few samples of this study predate the infection). Cell type and time point are not known. This chain links TRBV24-1 with TRBJ2-1; 8 bases agree with TRBD1. The sequencing input was PBMCs or a T cell subset sorted from them (not recorded which). The CDR3 region is CATSDRRTGRVYNEQFF. The CDR3 bases are TGTGCCACCAGTGATCGCCGGACAGGGCGAGTCTACAATGAGCAGTTCTTC.